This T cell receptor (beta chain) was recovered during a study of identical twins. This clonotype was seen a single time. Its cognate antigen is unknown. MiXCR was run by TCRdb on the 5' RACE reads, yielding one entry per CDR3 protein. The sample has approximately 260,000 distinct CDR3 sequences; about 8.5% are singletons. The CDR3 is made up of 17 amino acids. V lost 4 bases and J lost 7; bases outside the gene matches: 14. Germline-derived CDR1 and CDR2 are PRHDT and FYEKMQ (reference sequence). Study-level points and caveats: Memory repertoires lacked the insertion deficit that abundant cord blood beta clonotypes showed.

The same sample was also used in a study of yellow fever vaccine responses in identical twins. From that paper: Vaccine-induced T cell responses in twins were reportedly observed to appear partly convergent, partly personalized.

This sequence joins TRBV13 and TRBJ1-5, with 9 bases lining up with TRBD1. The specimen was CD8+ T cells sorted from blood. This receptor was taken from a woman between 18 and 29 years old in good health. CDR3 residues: CASSSGPRDRETQPQHF. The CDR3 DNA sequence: TGTGCCAGCAGCTCAGGACCACGGGACAGGGAGACCCAGCCCCAGCATTTT.